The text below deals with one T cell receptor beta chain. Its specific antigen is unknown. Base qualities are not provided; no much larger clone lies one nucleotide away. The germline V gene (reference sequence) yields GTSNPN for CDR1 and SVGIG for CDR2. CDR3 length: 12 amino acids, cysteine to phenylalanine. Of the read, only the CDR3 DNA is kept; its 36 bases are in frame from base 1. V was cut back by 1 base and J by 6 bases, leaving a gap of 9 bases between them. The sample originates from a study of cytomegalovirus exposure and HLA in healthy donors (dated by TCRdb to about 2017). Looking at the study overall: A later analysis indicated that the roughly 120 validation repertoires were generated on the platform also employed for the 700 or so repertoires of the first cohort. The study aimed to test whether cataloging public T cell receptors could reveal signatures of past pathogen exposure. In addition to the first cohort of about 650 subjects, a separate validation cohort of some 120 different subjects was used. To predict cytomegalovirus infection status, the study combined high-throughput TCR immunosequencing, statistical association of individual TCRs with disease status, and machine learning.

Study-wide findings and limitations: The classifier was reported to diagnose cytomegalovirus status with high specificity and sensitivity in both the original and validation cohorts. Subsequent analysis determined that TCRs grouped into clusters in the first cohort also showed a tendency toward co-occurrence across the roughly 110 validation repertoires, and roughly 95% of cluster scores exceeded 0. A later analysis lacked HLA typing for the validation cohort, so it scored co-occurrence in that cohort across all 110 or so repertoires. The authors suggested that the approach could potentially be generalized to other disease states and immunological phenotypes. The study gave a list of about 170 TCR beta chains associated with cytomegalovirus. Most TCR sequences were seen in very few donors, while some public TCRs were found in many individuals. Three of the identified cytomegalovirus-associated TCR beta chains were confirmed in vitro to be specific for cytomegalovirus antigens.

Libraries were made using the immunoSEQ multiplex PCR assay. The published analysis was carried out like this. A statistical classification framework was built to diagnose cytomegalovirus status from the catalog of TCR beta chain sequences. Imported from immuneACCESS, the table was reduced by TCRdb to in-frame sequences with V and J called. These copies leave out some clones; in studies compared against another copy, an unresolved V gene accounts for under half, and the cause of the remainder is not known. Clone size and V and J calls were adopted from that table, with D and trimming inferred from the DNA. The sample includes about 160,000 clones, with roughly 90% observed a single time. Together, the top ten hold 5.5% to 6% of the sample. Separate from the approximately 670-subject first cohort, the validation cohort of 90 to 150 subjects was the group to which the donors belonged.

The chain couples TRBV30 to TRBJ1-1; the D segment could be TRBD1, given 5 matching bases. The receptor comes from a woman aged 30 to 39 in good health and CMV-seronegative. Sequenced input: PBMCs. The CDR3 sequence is CAWSGPGPEAFF. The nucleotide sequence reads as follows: TGTGCCTGGAGTGGCCCGGGACCTGAAGCTTTCTTT.